This T cell receptor (beta chain) was recovered during a study of OX40 agonist ivuxolimab in advanced cancers. Study context: Mean age 60 years, range roughly 20 to 85; approximately 83% male. Allowance was made for prior anti-PD-1, anti-PD-L1 or anti-CTLA-4 therapy, and 40% had some. Study-wide findings and caveats: Relative to CD4+, CD8+ T cells held more expanded clones on average.

Repertoires were generated with immunoSEQ multiplex PCR, while TCRdb's copy carries only in-frame clones and drops some. Of 65,000 to 95,000 clones listed, 88% are singletons. With regard to this clone: Its specificity is unknown.

Samples of blood were obtained at baseline, on cycle 4 day 1, and on cycle 7 day 1. The receptor was derived from an adult with an advanced solid tumor such as melanoma, head and neck, liver or kidney cancer. The sequencing here drew on CD4+ or CD8+ T cells sorted from blood, taken in a trial of the OX40 agonist ivuxolimab.

This chain's CDR3 is CASIEPDLSETQYF. DNA of the CDR3: TGTGCCAGCATTGAGCCTGATTTATCGGAGACCCAGTACTTC. The rearrangement links TRBV2 to TRBJ2-5, with D hard to call. V gave up 7 bases and J gave up 5 bases, with 17 bases separating them. The CDR3 length is 14 residues. The germline gives CDR1 SNHLY, CDR2 FYNNEI.